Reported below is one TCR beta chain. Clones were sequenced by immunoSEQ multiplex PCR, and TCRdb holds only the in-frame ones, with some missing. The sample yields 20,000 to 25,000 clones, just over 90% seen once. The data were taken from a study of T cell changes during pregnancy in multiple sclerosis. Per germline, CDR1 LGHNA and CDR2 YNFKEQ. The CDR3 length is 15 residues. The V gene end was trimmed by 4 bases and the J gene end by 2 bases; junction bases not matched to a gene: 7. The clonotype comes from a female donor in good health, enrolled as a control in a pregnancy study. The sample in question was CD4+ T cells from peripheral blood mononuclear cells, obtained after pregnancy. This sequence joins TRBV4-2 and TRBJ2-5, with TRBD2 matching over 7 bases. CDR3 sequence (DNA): TGTGCCAGCAGCCTTAGACTAGCCCTACAAGAGACCCAGTACTTC. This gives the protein CASSLRLALQETQYF.